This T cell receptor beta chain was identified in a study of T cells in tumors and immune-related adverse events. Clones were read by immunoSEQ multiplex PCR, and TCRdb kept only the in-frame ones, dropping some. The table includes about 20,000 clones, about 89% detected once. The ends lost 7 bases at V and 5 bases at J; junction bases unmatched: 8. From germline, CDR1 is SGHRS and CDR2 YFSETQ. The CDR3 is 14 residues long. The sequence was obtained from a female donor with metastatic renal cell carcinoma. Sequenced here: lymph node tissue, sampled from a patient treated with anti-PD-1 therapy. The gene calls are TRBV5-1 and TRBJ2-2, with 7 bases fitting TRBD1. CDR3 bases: TGCGCCAGCTCCGAACAGGGGAGTACCGGGGAGCTGTTTTTT. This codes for CASSEQGSTGELFF.